These T cell receptor beta chains were read from a single sample in a study of blood T cell repertoires in COVID-19. Only in-frame clones appear in the TCRdb table, and some are missing; sequencing was by immunoSEQ multiplex PCR. The table shows 55,000 to 60,000 clones, with about 85% occurring only once. The sequenced material came from peripheral blood. Receptors originate from a man aged 35 to 55 with active COVID-19. The CDR3 runs from the conserved cysteine through the conserved F or W. A D gene is named only where the DNA matches it firmly. Clone size is not always given. Where it is, it says once, few, many or a class for expanded clones.

D	V	size	J	CDR3	DNA
NA	TRBV4-1	NA	TRBJ2-7	CASSQVISGTYEQYF	TGCGCCAGCAGCCAAGTCATATCAGGAACCTACGAGCAGTACTTC
NA	TRBV5-1	once	TRBJ2-2	CASIAGSPGTGELFF	TGCGCCAGCATCGCGGGGTCCCCCGGCACCGGGGAGCTGTTTTTT
NA	TRBV15	NA	TRBJ1-1	CATSRGGGTMNTEAFF	TGTGCCACCAGCAGAGGGGGGGGGACGATGAACACTGAAGCTTTCTTT
TRBD1	TRBV11-2	few	TRBJ2-7	CASSLDLGTGASYEQYF	TGTGCCAGCAGCTTAGATCTAGGGACAGGAGCCTCCTACGAGCAGTACTTC
NA	TRBV6-6	NA	TRBJ2-3	CASGPGTSTDTQYF	TGTGCCAGCGGACCCGGGACTAGCACAGATACGCAGTATTTT
TRBD2	TRBV27	NA	TRBJ2-7	CASSLRPLAATLPYEQYF	TGTGCCAGCAGTTTACGGCCCCTAGCGGCGACCTTGCCCTACGAGCAGTACTTC
TRBD1	TRBV19	NA	TRBJ1-5	CATSQGDRGQPQHF	TGTGCCACCTCCCAGGGGGACCGAGGACAGCCCCAGCATTTT
TRBD1	TRBV7-2	NA	TRBJ1-2	CASSLLGTGRYGYTF	TGTGCCAGCAGCTTACTCGGGACAGGACGCTATGGCTACACCTTC
NA	TRBV6-1	NA	TRBJ1-4	CASSEQGFNEKLFF	TGTGCCAGCAGTGAACAGGGGTTTAATGAAAAACTGTTTTTT
TRBD2	TRBV11-2	NA	TRBJ2-5	CASSLGPSGRAGETQYF	TGTGCCAGCAGCTTAGGTCCTAGCGGGAGGGCGGGTGAGACCCAGTACTTC
TRBD2	TRBV7-2	NA	TRBJ2-1	CASSLELAGGNEQFF	TGTGCCAGCAGCTTAGAACTAGCGGGAGGCAATGAGCAGTTCTTC
TRBD1	TRBV19	NA	TRBJ2-1	CASSIQGANNEQFF	TGTGCCAGTAGTATACAGGGGGCCAACAATGAGCAGTTCTTC
NA	TRBV2	NA	TRBJ1-1	CASSPRTANTEAFF	TGTGCCAGCAGCCCGCGAACAGCGAACACTGAAGCTTTCTTT
NA	TRBV15	NA	TRBJ2-7	CATSRLDLTYEQYF	TGTGCCACCAGCCGACTAGACTTAACCTACGAGCAGTACTTC
NA	TRBV10-3	NA	TRBJ1-2	CAISESQGYSYGYTF	TGTGCCATCAGTGAGTCCCAGGGGTATTCTTATGGCTACACCTTC
NA	TRBV27	NA	TRBJ1-2	CASSSSGYARNRESDYGYTF	TGTGCCAGCAGTTCCTCCGGTTATGCCCGTAACAGGGAATCAGACTATGGCTACACCTTC
NA	TRBV18	NA	TRBJ2-7	CASSQTGFPEQYF	TGTGCCAGCTCGCAAACAGGGTTCCCCGAGCAGTACTTC
TRBD1	TRBV5-5	NA	TRBJ1-5	CASGRTGSSNQPQHF	TGTGCCAGCGGTAGGACAGGAAGCAGCAATCAGCCCCAGCATTTT
TRBD1	TRBV5-8	NA	TRBJ2-1	CASSPRGQGFYNEQFF	TGTGCCAGCAGCCCTCGAGGACAGGGGTTCTACAATGAGCAGTTCTTC
NA	TRBV29-1	NA	TRBJ1-1	CSVKGLSTDTEAFF	TGCAGCGTGAAAGGACTTTCGACGGACACTGAAGCTTTCTTT
NA	TRBV5-4	medium-sized	TRBJ1-2	CASRPGQDYGYTF	TGTGCCAGCAGACCGGGACAAGACTATGGCTACACCTTC
NA	TRBV19	NA	TRBJ1-2	CASMGRDRNYGYTF	TGTGCCAGCATGGGCCGCGACAGGAACTATGGCTACACCTTC
NA	TRBV7-2	NA	TRBJ2-2	CASSPSPRGTGELFF	TGTGCCAGCAGCCCTTCCCCACGAGGCACCGGGGAGCTGTTTTTT
NA	TRBV6-5	few	TRBJ1-1	CASSIYTEAFF	TGTGCCAGCAGTATATACACTGAAGCTTTCTTT
NA	TRBV18	once	TRBJ2-7	CASSPGHFYEQYF	TGTGCCAGCTCACCAGGGCATTTCTACGAGCAGTACTTC
TRBD1	TRBV2	NA	TRBJ2-7	CASSSPDRDEQYF	TGTGCCAGCAGTTCCCCCGACAGGGACGAGCAGTACTTC
NA	TRBV19	NA	TRBJ2-3	CASSVGSAPHTQYF	TGTGCCAGTAGTGTGGGTAGCGCCCCGCATACGCAGTATTTT
TRBD2	TRBV6-5	NA	TRBJ2-7	CASIGELGLDTF	TGTGCCAGCATTGGGGAGTTGGGACTAGACACTTTC
NA	TRBV29-1	NA	TRBJ1-1	CSVEGQFEAFF	TGCAGCGTTGAAGGGCAGTTTGAAGCTTTCTTT
NA	TRBV6-4	few	TRBJ2-7	CASSESPGRNEQYF	TGTGCCAGCAGTGAGTCACCGGGGAGGAACGAGCAGTACTTC
TRBD1	TRBV30	NA	TRBJ1-1	CAWSLGQGTSPFF	TGTGCCTGGAGCCTCGGACAGGGCACCAGCCCTTTCTTT
TRBD2	TRBV27	NA	TRBJ2-2	CASSSPGTSGANTGELFF	TGTGCCAGCAGTTCACCTGGGACTAGCGGGGCGAACACCGGGGAGCTGTTTTTT
NA	TRBV11-2	NA	TRBJ2-5	CASSTLRMGGETQYF	TGTGCCAGCAGCACCCTCAGGATGGGTGGGGAGACCCAGTACTTC
TRBD2	TRBV9	NA	TRBJ2-1	CASSPRGLAEHEQFF	TGTGCCAGCAGCCCCCGGGGACTAGCAGAACATGAGCAGTTCTTC
TRBD2	TRBV4-1	NA	TRBJ2-2	CASKPKAEREVFDTGELFF	TGCGCCAGCAAACCCAAGGCCGAGCGGGAGGTGTTCGACACCGGGGAGCTGTTTTTT
NA	TRBV20-1	NA	TRBJ2-5	CSANHQETQYF	TGCAGTGCCAACCACCAGGAGACCCAGTACTTC
NA	TRBV28	NA	TRBJ1-2	CASSWVLLEGYTF	TGTGCCAGCAGTTGGGTGTTGTTGGAGGGCTACACCTTC
TRBD1	TRBV4-1	once	TRBJ2-7	CASSPRQGSSYEQYF	TGCGCCAGCAGCCCCCGACAGGGCAGCTCCTACGAGCAGTACTTC
NA	TRBV30	NA	TRBJ2-7	CASADSYEQYF	TGTGCCAGTGCGGACTCCTACGAGCAGTACTTC
NA	TRBV5-1	NA	TRBJ2-1	CASSLNAVSYNEQFF	TGCGCCAGCAGCTTGAATGCGGTCTCTTACAATGAGCAGTTCTTC
NA	TRBV6-4	few	TRBJ2-2	CASSDTSTGELFF	TGTGCCAGCAGTGACACTAGCACCGGGGAGCTGTTTTTT
NA	TRBV3-1/TRBV3-2	NA	TRBJ1-2	CASSQGDYYGYTF	TGTGCCAGCAGCCAAGGGGACTACTATGGCTACACCTTC
TRBD2	TRBV2	NA	TRBJ2-2	CASSLAGNTGELFF	TGTGCCAGCAGTCTAGCGGGGAACACCGGGGAGCTGTTTTTT
NA	TRBV5-1	NA	TRBJ2-3	CASSLEGRGTDTQYF	TGCGCCAGCAGCTTGGAAGGCAGGGGCACAGATACGCAGTATTTT
NA	TRBV5-1	NA	TRBJ1-1	CASSDRGTEAFF	TGCGCCAGCAGCGACCGGGGAACTGAAGCTTTCTTT
TRBD2	TRBV5-1	NA	TRBJ2-1	CASSLNPSGSNEQFF	TGCGCCAGCAGCTTGAACCCTAGCGGGAGTAATGAGCAGTTCTTC
TRBD1	TRBV9	once	TRBJ1-2	CASSVTGGGGYTF	TGTGCCAGCAGCGTTACAGGGGGCGGCGGCTACACCTTC
TRBD1	TRBV19	NA	TRBJ2-7	CASAGTGASYEQYF	TGTGCCAGTGCCGGGACAGGTGCCTCCTACGAGCAGTACTTC
TRBD2	TRBV3-1/TRBV3-2	NA	TRBJ2-3	CASRPGSGRPSTDTQYF	TGTGCCAGCAGACCAGGCAGCGGGAGGCCGAGCACAGATACGCAGTATTTT